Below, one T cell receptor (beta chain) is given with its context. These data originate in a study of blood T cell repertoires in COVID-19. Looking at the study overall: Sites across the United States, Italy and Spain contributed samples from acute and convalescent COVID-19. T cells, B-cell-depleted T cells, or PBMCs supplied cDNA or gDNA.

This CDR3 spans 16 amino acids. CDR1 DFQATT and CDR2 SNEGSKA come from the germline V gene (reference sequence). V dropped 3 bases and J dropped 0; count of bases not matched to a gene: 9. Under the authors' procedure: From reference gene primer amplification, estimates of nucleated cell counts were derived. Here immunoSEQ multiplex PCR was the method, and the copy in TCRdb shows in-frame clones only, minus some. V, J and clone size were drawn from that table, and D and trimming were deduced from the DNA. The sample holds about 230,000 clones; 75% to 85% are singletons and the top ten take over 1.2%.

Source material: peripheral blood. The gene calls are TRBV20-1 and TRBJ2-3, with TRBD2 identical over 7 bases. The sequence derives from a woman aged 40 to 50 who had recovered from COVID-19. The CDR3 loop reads CSASKGAGLSTDTQYF. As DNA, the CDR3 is TGCAGTGCTAGTAAGGGAGCGGGGTTGAGCACAGATACGCAGTATTTT.